Each of the 23 T cell receptor beta chains below was sequenced from the same sample in a study of T cells in Graves' hyperthyroidism and ophthalmopathy. Using RNA transcripts as the source, TCR beta CDR3 regions were amplified. The TCR CDR3 was amplified in a first-round RT-PCR using the HTBI primer set. TCRdb processed the multiplex PCR reads anew with MiXCR; each CDR3 protein has one entry. The sample holds fewer than 600,000 distinct CDR3 sequences, roughly 14% seen once. The sample taken for sequencing was blood. Receptor source: a woman younger than 30 with Graves' hyperthyroidism.

This clonotype came up a few times. The chain recombines TRBV11-3 with TRBJ1-1, with 7 bases that match TRBD1. Germline V gene sequence: CDR1 SGHNT, CDR2 YENEEA. J gave up 10 bases and V 5 bases, and 10 bases lay outside the gene matches. This CDR3 region has 13 residues. The CDR3 sequence: CASSPGTAGGAFF. The DNA for the CDR3 is TGTGCCAGCAGCCCCGGGACAGCCGGAGGAGCTTTCTTT.

The chain recombines TRBV12-3 or TRBV12-4 with TRBJ2-1, with 13 bases lining up with TRBD2. The trim removed 3 bases at V and 8 bases at J, leaving 4 bases unmatched. This CDR3 has 15 amino acids. In DNA, the CDR3 is TGTGCCAGCAGTTTCACTAGCGGGAGGGCCTATGAGCAGTTCTTC. Amino acids: CASSFTSGRAYEQFF.

This sequence joins TRBV10-2 and TRBJ2-3; D is unresolved. V shed 1 base and J shed 0 bases, with 17 bases lying between them. The CDR3 covers 18 residues. Germline V gene data show CDR1 as WSHSY and CDR2 as SAAADI. Here the CDR3 reads CASSEFVRVAGSTDTQYF. CDR3 sequence (DNA): TGCGCCAGCAGTGAGTTTGTCCGCGTGGCTGGGAGCACAGATACGCAGTATTTT.

The sample holds many counts of this clonotype. The V gene is TRBV3-1, the J gene TRBJ2-3, with TRBD2 matching 8 bases. This CDR3 has 17 residues. Per germline, CDR1 LGHDT and CDR2 YNNKEL (reference sequence). The V and J ends lost 3 bases and 1 base, in that order; junction bases with no gene match: 9. CDR3 loop: CASSQTTSGRGTDTQYF. The CDR3 bases are TGTGCCAGCAGCCAGACTACTAGCGGAAGAGGCACAGATACGCAGTATTTT.

The V call is TRBV7-2, the J call TRBJ2-4; the D gene is possibly TRBD2 (6 bases). The CDR3 spans 17 residues. The germline V gene encodes CDR1 SGHTA and CDR2 FQGNSA. Trimming removed 5 bases at V and 3 bases at J, with 20 bases between. This CDR3 reads CASSGRTIWRDKNIQYF. CDR3 nucleotide sequence: TGTGCCAGCAGCGGACGGACCATCTGGAGGGACAAAAACATTCAGTACTTC.

This clonotype came up a few times. The chain carries TRBV11-3 and TRBJ2-3, with TRBD2 identical over 9 bases. The germline gives CDR1 SGHNT, CDR2 YENEEA. V lost 6 bases to trimming and J lost 4 bases; unmatched junction nucleotides: 5. The CDR3 consists of 14 residues. DNA of the CDR3: TGTGCCAGCAGTCGTGGCGGGAGGGCAGATACGCAGTATTTT. Amino acids: CASSRGGRADTQYF.

This clonotype was observed a handful of times. The rearrangement uses TRBV20-1 and TRBJ2-1; TRBD2 matches 8 bases. The V and J ends lost 5 bases and 6 bases, in that order; junction bases with no gene match: 12. CDR3 size: 15 residues. Germline V gene sequence: CDR1 DFQATT, CDR2 SNEGSKA (reference sequence). The CDR3 protein is CSALRGSGKGNEQFF. CDR3 DNA: TGCAGTGCTCTAAGGGGTAGCGGGAAGGGCAATGAGCAGTTCTTC.

The CDR3 region has the DNA TGTGCCAGCAGTTTGGGAAAATGGACTGAAGCTTTCTTT. It encodes CASSLGKWTEAFF. This chain joins TRBV27 and TRBJ1-1; D remains ambiguous. This CDR3 contains 13 residues. Trimming pared 3 bases from V and 5 bases from J, leaving 10 bases between. CDR1 MNHEY and CDR2 SMNVEV come from the germline V gene (reference sequence).

The gene calls are TRBV2 and TRBJ2-3, with D possibly TRBD2 on 5 matching bases. The CDR3 length is 16 residues. Trimming shortened V by 6 bases and J by 1 base, and 17 bases separated the two germline ends. The V gene's germline CDR1 is SNHLY and CDR2 FYNNEI. This CDR3 reads CASRELGARGTDTQYF. The CDR3 nucleotides are TGTGCCAGCAGAGAGCTTGGCGCGAGGGGCACAGATACGCAGTATTTT.

Ten or more counts support this clonotype. J is TRBJ2-2 and V is TRBV6-1, with TRBD1 matching over 10 bases. CDR1 and CDR2 from the germline V gene are MNHNS and SASEGT. The CDR3 is 15 amino acids. Trimming cost V 4 bases and J 3 bases; bases outside gene matches: 2. The CDR3 DNA is TGTGCCAGCAGTGGACAGGGGGCTGACACCGGGGAGCTGTTTTTT. Its translation is CASSGQGADTGELFF.

With respect to this clonotype: This may come from a read error, since a much larger clone is one base off. V is TRBV12-3 or TRBV12-4 and J is TRBJ2-7; perhaps TRBD1 as D (5 bases). The V end lost 5 bases, the J end lost 4 bases, and 12 bases lay between the germline ends. This CDR3 has 13 amino acids. The CDR3 spells CASSTLDIYEQYF. CDR3 in DNA: TGTGCCAGCAGTACCCTGGACATATACGAGCAGTACTTC.

This clonotype was found a few times. V usage is TRBV4-1 and J usage is TRBJ2-5, with D perhaps TRBD1 or TRBD2 (5 bases each). V lost 0 bases and J 3 bases, leaving 20 bases between the germline ends. The CDR3 spans 18 residues. CDR1 is MGHRA and CDR2 is YSYEKL in the germline V gene. Here the CDR3 DNA reads TGCGCCAGCAGCCAAGATCGCGGGCCGGGACGGAGAAAAGAGACCCAGTACTTC. It encodes CASSQDRGPGRRKETQYF.

This sequence joins TRBV19 and TRBJ2-3, with TRBD1 identical over 7 bases. Germline V gene lookup returns CDR1 LNHDA and CDR2 SQIVND (reference sequence). Trimming at V came to 10 bases and at J to 2 bases, leaving 12 bases not matched to a gene. The CDR3 contains 15 residues. CDR3 DNA: TGTGCCACCAGGGACAGTACAATCCCCACAGATACGCAGTATTTT. Its translation: CATRDSTIPTDTQYF.

This clonotype was detected ten times or more. V usage is TRBV9 and J usage is TRBJ2-7; tentative D call: TRBD1 (6 bases). Germline values: CDR1 SGDLS, CDR2 YYNGEE. This CDR3 has 14 amino acids. The germline V and J ends were trimmed by 3 bases and 2 bases, with 12 bases remaining between them. The CDR3 DNA follows: TGTGCCAGCAGCGGGAACAGGGTGCCCTACGAGCAGTACTTC. It encodes CASSGNRVPYEQYF.

V and J are TRBV10-3 and TRBJ1-5; D possibly corresponds to TRBD1 (6 bases). Looked up from germline, CDR1 is ENHRY and CDR2 is SYGVKD. V was shortened by 5 bases and J by 0 bases, with 14 bases between the two germline ends. This CDR3 region has 16 residues. CDR3 protein: CAISSDSPYSNQPQHF. The CDR3 coding sequence is TGTGCCATCAGTTCGGACAGTCCCTATAGCAATCAGCCCCAGCATTTT.

V is TRBV5-8 and J is TRBJ1-1; the D gene is possibly TRBD1 (5 bases). Germline CDR1 and CDR2: SGHTS and YDEGEE. This CDR3 spans 13 amino acids. The ends were cut back, 1 base at V and 11 bases at J, with 15 bases in the middle. DNA of the CDR3: TGTGCCAGCAGCTTGTGGGGGACCCCCGACGCTTTCTTT. It translates to CASSLWGTPDAFF.

This clonotype was seen at least ten times. CDR3 loop: CASRSRLAGAQVGEQFF. Here the CDR3 DNA reads TGTGCCAGCAGATCCAGACTAGCGGGAGCGCAGGTGGGTGAGCAGTTCTTC. The genes are TRBV12-3 or TRBV12-4 and TRBJ2-1, with 12 bases identical to TRBD2. CDR3 size: 17 residues. V shed 6 bases and J 9 bases; nucleotides not matched to a gene: 15.

The gene calls are TRBV4-2 and TRBJ1-4; D is uncertain. The CDR3 length is 15 residues. The V gene's germline CDR1 is LGHNA and CDR2 YNFKEQ. The V end was cut by 0 bases, the J end by 7 bases, with 12 bases between. The CDR3 DNA sequence: TGTGCCAGCAGCCAAGAAGTCGGGGAGAGTGAAAAACTGTTTTTT. It is translated as CASSQEVGESEKLFF.

This clonotype has a count of ten or more. The chain joins TRBV12-3 or TRBV12-4 to TRBJ2-5; no clear D gene. Between the trimmed V and J ends, which lost 1 base and 9 bases, there was a span of 6 bases. The CDR3 has 11 residues. The DNA of the CDR3 is TGTGCCAGCAGTTTAGGGGTGTCCCAGTACTTC. It specifies CASSLGVSQYF.

This chain uses TRBV6-1 with TRBJ2-7; 8 bases match TRBD2. The CDR3 is 14 residues long. Unmatched junction bases numbered 8, after V lost 8 bases and J lost 2 bases. Germline V gene data show CDR1 as MNHNS and CDR2 as SASEGT. The DNA for the CDR3 is TGTGCCAGCTTCCTGGGACTAGAGACCTACGAGCAGTACTTC. Translating gives CASFLGLETYEQYF.

This clonotype was seen more than once but under ten times. The chain is built from TRBV20-1 and TRBJ2-7; 8 nucleotides align to TRBD2. With 3 bases clipped from V and 2 bases from J, the junction kept 9 bases outside the gene matches. CDR3 length: 15 amino acids. From germline, CDR1 is DFQATT and CDR2 SNEGSKA (reference sequence). The CDR3 DNA sequence: TGCAGTGCTAGTTCAAGCGGGAGTTGGACCTACGAGCAGTACTTC. Its translation: CSASSSGSWTYEQYF.

This chain uses TRBV20-1 with TRBJ2-2, with 11 bases fitting TRBD1. V gave up 6 bases and J gave up 6 bases; unmatched junction bases: 9. Germline CDR1 reads DFQATT; CDR2 reads SNEGSKA (reference sequence). The CDR3 runs to 15 residues. CDR3 amino acids: CSAAGTGGFAGELFF. As DNA, the CDR3 is TGCAGTGCAGCCGGGACAGGGGGATTCGCCGGGGAGCTGTTTTTT.

In its sample, this clonotype was seen many times. The chain carries TRBV19 and TRBJ1-1; D possibly corresponds to TRBD1 (5 bases). The CDR3 consists of 16 residues. Germline V gene sequence: CDR1 LNHDA, CDR2 SQIVND (reference sequence). Trimming cost V 0 bases and J 0 bases, with 11 bases left between them. The CDR3 loop reads CASSIDWTRVNTEAFF. The CDR3 DNA reads as TGTGCCAGTAGTATAGACTGGACCAGGGTGAACACTGAAGCTTTCTTT.